This entry lists 26 T cell receptor beta chains sequenced from one sample in a study of blood T cell repertoires in COVID-19. Clones were sequenced by immunoSEQ multiplex PCR, and TCRdb holds only the in-frame ones, with some missing. This table has approximately 200,000 clones, almost 85% appearing once. The source material was peripheral blood. The receptors were gathered from a human donor with acute or convalescent COVID-19. The donor label of this sample is uncertain.

The CDR3 nucleotides read TGTGCCAGCAGCCAAGCAAGGGGTTTCACAGATACGCAGTATTTT. Encoded protein: CASSQARGFTDTQYF. The V call is TRBV4-2, the J call TRBJ2-3, with D maybe TRBD1 (5 bases). The CDR3 contains 15 residues. Deletions cut 1 base from V and 2 bases from J, with 10 bases between. Germline loops: CDR1 LGHNA, CDR2 YNFKEQ.

The genes are TRBV3-1 (or the pseudogene TRBV3-2) and TRBJ2-1; 15 bases match TRBD2. Per the germline V gene, CDR1 is LGHDT and CDR2 is YNNKEL (reference sequence). J lost 7 bases, V lost 0 bases, and 7 bases had no gene match. The CDR3 covers 18 residues. The CDR3 region is CASSQEGPGTSGRNEQFF. The CDR3, as DNA: TGTGCCAGCAGCCAAGAGGGCCCCGGGACTAGCGGGAGGAATGAGCAGTTCTTC.

The chain carries TRBV3-1 (or the pseudogene TRBV3-2) and TRBJ2-7; TRBD1 aligns across 7 bases. The V gene's germline CDR1 is LGHDT and CDR2 YNNKEL (reference sequence). J was trimmed by 5 bases and V by 5 bases; bases with no gene match: 6. This CDR3 region has 13 residues. CDR3 DNA: TGTGCCAGCAGCGCGACAGGGAACAACGAGCAGTACTTC. Translating gives CASSATGNNEQYF.

The rearrangement links TRBV7-2 to TRBJ1-6; unclear D gene. V gave up 5 bases and J gave up 0 bases, with 8 bases separating them. Germline V lookup: CDR1 SGHTA, CDR2 FQGNSA. The CDR3 spans 15 residues. CDR3 amino acids: CASSPGSSYNSPLHF. The CDR3 bases are TGTGCCAGCAGCCCCGGGAGCTCCTATAATTCACCCCTCCACTTT.

V usage is TRBV3-1 (or the pseudogene TRBV3-2) and J usage is TRBJ1-1, with 10 nucleotides matching TRBD1. Germline V gene sequence: CDR1 LGHDT, CDR2 YNNKEL (reference sequence). The CDR3 spans 15 residues. The V segment lost 4 bases and the J segment 4 bases; nucleotides outside the gene matches: 6. The CDR3 nucleotides are TGTGCCAGCAGCCCCTTGTGGACAGGGGGCACTGAAGCTTTCTTT. As protein: CASSPLWTGGTEAFF.

The V and J genes are TRBV2 and TRBJ1-6, with D maybe TRBD1 (5 bases). The CDR3 totals 15 residues. Deletions cut 4 bases from V and 1 base from J, with 8 bases between. Germline V CDR1 and CDR2: SNHLY, FYNNEI. For the CDR3, the DNA is TGTGCCAGCAGTGCAGGGACTTCCTATAATTCACCCCTCCACTTT. It translates to CASSAGTSYNSPLHF.

The chain recombines TRBV27 with TRBJ2-1; no firm D call. Germline V gives CDR1 MNHEY, CDR2 SMNVEV (reference sequence). The V end lost 4 bases, the J end lost 5 bases, and 9 bases lay between the germline ends. This CDR3 has 13 amino acids. CDR3 sequence (DNA): TGTGCCAGCAGTTACCGACTTAACAATGAGCAGTTCTTC. Protein sequence: CASSYRLNNEQFF.

CDR3 loop: CASSADRGSEAFF. In DNA, the CDR3 is TGTGCCAGCAGTGCCGACAGGGGCTCTGAAGCTTTCTTT. The chain has TRBV28 and TRBJ1-1; 8 bases line up with TRBD1. The ends lost 5 bases at V and 6 bases at J; junction bases unmatched: 5. The CDR3 contains 13 residues. The V gene's germline CDR1 is MDHEN and CDR2 SYDVKM.

The CDR3 protein is CASTPGGARETQYF. The CDR3 DNA reads TGTGCCAGCACCCCGGGGGGCGCGAGGGAGACCCAGTACTTC. The chain combines TRBV28 with TRBJ2-5, with D perhaps TRBD2 (7 bases). CDR3 length: 14 residues. Per germline, CDR1 MDHEN and CDR2 SYDVKM. V was pared by 7 bases and J by 5 bases, with 17 bases between.

The rearrangement joins TRBV27 to TRBJ2-6; D is possibly TRBD1 (8 bases). There are 19 residues in the CDR3. Per the germline V gene, CDR1 is MNHEY and CDR2 is SMNVEV (reference sequence). V lost 5 bases and J lost 3, with 23 bases in between. CDR3 in DNA: TGTGCCAGCAGTAAACTCACAGGGGGGGGAGGTCGTGGGGCCAACGTCCTGACTTTC. Its protein is CASSKLTGGGGRGANVLTF.

V gene TRBV5-4 combines with J gene TRBJ2-1, with 8 bases identical to TRBD2. CDR3 length equals 16 residues. Germline V gene data show CDR1 as SGHNT and CDR2 as YYREEE (reference sequence). V lost 6 bases, J lost 4 bases, and 12 bases stayed unmatched. In DNA, the CDR3 is TGTGCCAGCAACTGGGGCCAGCGGGGGAGTTACAATGAGCAGTTCTTC. This sequence encodes CASNWGQRGSYNEQFF.

The V and J genes are TRBV4-3 and TRBJ1-5; D is ambiguous. This CDR3 has 14 amino acids. Trimming shortened V by 0 bases and J by 4 bases, and 7 bases separated the two germline ends. The V gene's germline CDR1 is LGHNA and CDR2 YSLEER. The CDR3 here is CASSQDARNQPQHF. The CDR3 DNA reads TGCGCCAGCAGCCAAGATGCGAGGAATCAGCCCCAGCATTTT.

This clone has only a few counts. At one end, the junction sequence differs from germline, possibly due to a read error. This sequence joins TRBV5-8 and TRBJ2-7, with no clear D. Per germline, CDR1 SGHTS and CDR2 YDEGEE. The CDR3 spans 11 residues. CDR3 in amino acids: CASSFTKDRDF. CDR3 sequence (DNA): TGTGCCAGCAGCTTCACGAAAGACCGGGACTTC.

The rearrangement joins TRBV28 to TRBJ2-5; D unclear. Trimming removed 7 bases at V and 5 bases at J, with 11 bases between. The CDR3 length is 12 residues. Germline-derived CDR1 and CDR2 are MDHEN and SYDVKM. The CDR3 loop reads CASKGVRETQYF. CDR3 bases: TGTGCCAGCAAAGGTGTGCGGGAGACCCAGTACTTC.

The V gene is TRBV10-3, the J gene TRBJ2-2, with D perhaps matching TRBD2 (5 bases). The germline V and J ends were trimmed by 4 bases and 0 bases, with 9 bases remaining between them. This CDR3 spans 15 amino acids. Germline CDR1 reads ENHRY; CDR2 reads SYGVKD. The DNA for the CDR3 is TGTGCCATCAGTGCTGGCGGGTCGAACACCGGGGAGCTGTTTTTT. Its translation is CAISAGGSNTGELFF.

The genes are TRBV4-1 and TRBJ2-2; 10 bases align to TRBD1. This CDR3 is built from 17 residues. V gave up 0 bases and J gave up 4 bases; unmatched junction bases: 5. Germline V gene data show CDR1 as MGHRA and CDR2 as YSYEKL. The CDR3 sequence: CASSQERGTGVTGELFF. The CDR3 DNA sequence: TGCGCCAGCAGCCAAGAGCGGGGGACAGGGGTCACCGGGGAGCTGTTTTTT.

This clone was seen more than once but under ten times. This chain uses TRBV19 with TRBJ1-2; 11 bases agree with TRBD1. Germline V gives CDR1 LNHDA, CDR2 SQIVND (reference sequence). This CDR3 spans 15 amino acids. Unmatched junction bases numbered 7, after V lost 3 bases and J lost 7 bases. CDR3 sequence: CASSILGQGAFGYTF. DNA of the CDR3: TGTGCCAGTAGTATCCTAGGACAGGGGGCCTTTGGCTACACCTTC. Filled out from reference TRBV19 and TRBJ1-2, the complete variable domain reads DGGITQSPKYLFRKEGQNVTLSCEQNLNHDAMYWYRQDPGQGLRLIYYSQIVNDFQKGDIAEGYSVSREKKESFPLTVTSAQKNPTAFYLCASSILGQGAFGYTFGSGTRLTVV.

This clone was detected a few times. The rearrangement links TRBV7-2 to TRBJ2-5; 8 nucleotides align to TRBD1. Germline loops: CDR1 SGHTA, CDR2 FQGNSA. V lost 4 bases, J lost 5 bases, and 6 bases stayed unmatched. This CDR3 contains 14 residues. The chain's CDR3 is CASSSGTGFETQYF. In DNA form, the CDR3 reads TGTGCCAGCAGCTCCGGGACAGGTTTTGAGACCCAGTACTTC.

The gene calls are TRBV7-3 and TRBJ2-1, with 11 bases fitting TRBD2. CDR3 length: 16 amino acids. The germline V gene has CDR1 SGHTA and CDR2 FQGTGA. V dropped 6 bases and J dropped 7; count of bases not matched to a gene: 11. In nucleotides, the CDR3 is TGTGCCAGCAGGCCCCAATGGACTAGCGGGCCGAATGAGCAGTTCTTC. The encoded protein is CASRPQWTSGPNEQFF. Filled out from reference TRBV7-3 and TRBJ2-1, the complete variable domain reads GAGVSQTPSNKVTEKGKYVELRCDPISGHTALYWYRQSLGQGPEFLIYFQGTGAADDSGLPNDRFFAVRPEGSVSTLKIQRTERGDSAVYLCASRPQWTSGPNEQFFGPGTRLTVL.

The chain recombines TRBV7-9 with TRBJ1-4, with D perhaps matching TRBD1 (5 bases). The CDR3 loop spans 18 amino acids. With 2 bases removed from V and 8 bases from J, the gap between germline ends came to 24 bases. Germline V lookup: CDR1 SEHNR, CDR2 FQNEAQ (reference sequence). This CDR3 is CASSLWGYGARPTEKLFF. CDR3 nucleotides: TGTGCCAGCAGCTTATGGGGATATGGGGCCCGCCCCACCGAAAAACTGTTTTTT.

The chain couples TRBV20-1 to TRBJ2-5; D may be TRBD1 (6 bases). The CDR3 is 11 residues long. Trimming shortened V by 7 bases and J by 4 bases, and 10 bases separated the two germline ends. Per germline, CDR1 DFQATT and CDR2 SNEGSKA (reference sequence). Here the CDR3 reads CSGSRGETQYF. The CDR3, as DNA: TGCAGTGGTAGCAGGGGAGAGACCCAGTACTTC.

The CDR3 loop reads CASSSGYGYTF. CDR3 nucleotide sequence: TGTGCCAGCAGTTCCGGGTATGGCTACACCTTC. The rearrangement uses TRBV12-3 or TRBV12-4 and TRBJ1-2; D is uncertain. V was shortened by 4 bases and J by 5 bases, with 5 bases between the two germline ends. The CDR3 extends over 11 amino acids.

J is TRBJ1-2 and V is TRBV19; a possible D gene is TRBD1 (6 bases). Trimming shortened V by 8 bases and J by 0 bases, and 16 bases separated the two germline ends. There are 15 residues in the CDR3. Germline assignment: CDR1 LNHDA and CDR2 SQIVND (reference sequence). The DNA of the CDR3 is TGTGCCAGTCGACTCCGGGACAACCCTAACTATGGCTACACCTTC. This gives the protein CASRLRDNPNYGYTF.

This chain connects TRBV30 to TRBJ2-5, with 7 bases that match TRBD2. V shed 3 bases and J 6 bases; nucleotides not matched to a gene: 10. CDR3 length: 14 amino acids. From germline, CDR1 is GTSNPN and CDR2 SVGIG (reference sequence). CDR3 nucleotide sequence: TGTGCCTGGAGGGGAGGGACTCTAGGAAAGACCCAGTACTTC. Its translation is CAWRGGTLGKTQYF. The full variable domain, its missing parts supplied by reference TRBV30 and TRBJ2-5, is SQTIHQWPATLVQPVGSPLSLECTVEGTSNPNLYWYRQAAGRGLQLLFYSVGIGQISSEVPQNLSASRPQDRQFILSSKKLLLSDSGFYLCAWRGGTLGKTQYFGPGTRLLVL.

This clone showed up just a few times. This chain uses TRBV3-1 (or the pseudogene TRBV3-2) with TRBJ2-3, with TRBD2 matching over 13 bases. This CDR3 spans 15 amino acids. Germline V lookup: CDR1 LGHDT, CDR2 YNNKEL (reference sequence). Trimming cost V 4 bases and J 5 bases; bases outside gene matches: 3. Here the CDR3 DNA reads TGTGCCAGCAGCCTACTAGCGGGAGGGAAAGATACGCAGTATTTT. It encodes CASSLLAGGKDTQYF.

The chain employs TRBV19 and TRBJ2-7; D remains ambiguous. V lost 3 bases to trimming and J lost 0 bases, with 12 bases between them. The CDR3 runs to 15 residues. The germline V gene encodes CDR1 LNHDA and CDR2 SQIVND (reference sequence). CDR3 DNA sequence: TGTGCCAGTAGTATCTCATTGCGGATCTCCTACGAGCAGTACTTC. Its translation is CASSISLRISYEQYF.